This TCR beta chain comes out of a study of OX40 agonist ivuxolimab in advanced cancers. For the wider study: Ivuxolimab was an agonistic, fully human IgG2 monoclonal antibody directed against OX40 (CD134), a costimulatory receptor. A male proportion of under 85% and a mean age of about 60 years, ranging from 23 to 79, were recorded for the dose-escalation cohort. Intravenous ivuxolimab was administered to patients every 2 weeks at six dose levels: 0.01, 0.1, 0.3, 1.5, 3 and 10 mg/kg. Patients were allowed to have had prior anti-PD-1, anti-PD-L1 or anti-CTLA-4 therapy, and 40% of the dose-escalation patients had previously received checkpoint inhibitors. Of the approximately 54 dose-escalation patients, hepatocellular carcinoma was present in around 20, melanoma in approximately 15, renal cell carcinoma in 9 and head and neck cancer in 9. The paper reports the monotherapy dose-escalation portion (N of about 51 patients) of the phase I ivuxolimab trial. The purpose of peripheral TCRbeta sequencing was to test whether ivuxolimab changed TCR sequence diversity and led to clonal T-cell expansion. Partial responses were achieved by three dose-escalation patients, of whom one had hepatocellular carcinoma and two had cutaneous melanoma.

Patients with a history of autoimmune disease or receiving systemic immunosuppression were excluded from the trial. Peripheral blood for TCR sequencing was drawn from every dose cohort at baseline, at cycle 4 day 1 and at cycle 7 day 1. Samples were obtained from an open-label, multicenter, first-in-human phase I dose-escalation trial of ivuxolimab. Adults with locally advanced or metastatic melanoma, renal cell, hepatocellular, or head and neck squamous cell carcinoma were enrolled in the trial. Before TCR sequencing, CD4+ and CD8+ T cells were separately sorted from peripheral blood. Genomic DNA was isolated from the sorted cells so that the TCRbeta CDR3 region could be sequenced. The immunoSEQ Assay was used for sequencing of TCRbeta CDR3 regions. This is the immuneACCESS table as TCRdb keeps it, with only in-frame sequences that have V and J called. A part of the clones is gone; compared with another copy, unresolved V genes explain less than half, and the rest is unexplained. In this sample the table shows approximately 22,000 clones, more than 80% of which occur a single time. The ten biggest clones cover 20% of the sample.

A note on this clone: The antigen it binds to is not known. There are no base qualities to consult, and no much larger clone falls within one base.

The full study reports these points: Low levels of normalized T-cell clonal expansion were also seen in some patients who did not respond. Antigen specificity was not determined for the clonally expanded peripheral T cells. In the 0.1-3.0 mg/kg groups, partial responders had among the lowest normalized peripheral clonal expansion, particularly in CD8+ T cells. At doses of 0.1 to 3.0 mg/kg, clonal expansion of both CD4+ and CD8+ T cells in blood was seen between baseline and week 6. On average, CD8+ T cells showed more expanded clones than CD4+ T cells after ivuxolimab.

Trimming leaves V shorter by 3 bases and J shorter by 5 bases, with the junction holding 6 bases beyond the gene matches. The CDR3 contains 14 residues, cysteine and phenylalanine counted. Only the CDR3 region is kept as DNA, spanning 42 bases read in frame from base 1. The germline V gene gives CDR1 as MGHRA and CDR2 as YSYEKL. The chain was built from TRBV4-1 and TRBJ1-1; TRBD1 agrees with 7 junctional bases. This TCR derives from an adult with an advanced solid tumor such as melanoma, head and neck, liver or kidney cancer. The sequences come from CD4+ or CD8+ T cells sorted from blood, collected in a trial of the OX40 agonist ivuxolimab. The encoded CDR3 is CASSQTGPRTEAFF. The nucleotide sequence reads TGCGCCAGCAGCCAGACAGGGCCAAGGACTGAAGCTTTCTTT.